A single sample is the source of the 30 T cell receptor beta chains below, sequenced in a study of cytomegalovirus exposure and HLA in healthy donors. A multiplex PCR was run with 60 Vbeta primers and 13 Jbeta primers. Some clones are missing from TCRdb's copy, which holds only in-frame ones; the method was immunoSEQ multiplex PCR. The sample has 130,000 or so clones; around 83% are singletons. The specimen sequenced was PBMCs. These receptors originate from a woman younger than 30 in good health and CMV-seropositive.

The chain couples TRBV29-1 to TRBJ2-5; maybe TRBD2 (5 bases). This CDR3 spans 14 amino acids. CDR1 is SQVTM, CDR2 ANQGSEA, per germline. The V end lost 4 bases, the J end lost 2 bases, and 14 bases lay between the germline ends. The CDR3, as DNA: TGCAGCGTTGTCTCCGGCAGAGGGCAAGAGACCCAGTACTTC. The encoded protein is CSVVSGRGQETQYF.

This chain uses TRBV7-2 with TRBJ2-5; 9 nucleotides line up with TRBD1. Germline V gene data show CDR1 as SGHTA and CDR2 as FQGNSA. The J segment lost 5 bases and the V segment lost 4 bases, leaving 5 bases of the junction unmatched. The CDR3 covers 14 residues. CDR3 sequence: CASSYFGQGETQYF. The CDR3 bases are TGTGCCAGCAGCTACTTTGGACAGGGGGAGACCCAGTACTTC.

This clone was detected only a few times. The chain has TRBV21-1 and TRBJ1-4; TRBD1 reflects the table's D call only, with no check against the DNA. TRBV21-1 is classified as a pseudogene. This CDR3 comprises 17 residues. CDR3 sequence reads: CASSKAIGTGDQEKLFF. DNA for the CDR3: TGTGCCAGCAGCAAAGCTATAGGGACAGGGGATCAAGAAAAACTGTTTTTT.

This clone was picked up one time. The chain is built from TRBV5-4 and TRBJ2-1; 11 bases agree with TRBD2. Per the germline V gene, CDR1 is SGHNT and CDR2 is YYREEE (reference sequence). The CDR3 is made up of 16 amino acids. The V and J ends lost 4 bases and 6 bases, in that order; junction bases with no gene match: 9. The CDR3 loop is CASSPPTSGGPNEQFF. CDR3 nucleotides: TGTGCCAGCAGCCCACCTACTAGCGGGGGCCCCAATGAGCAGTTCTTC.

The CDR3 region is CASGSSGGRYNEQFF. The CDR3 coding sequence is TGTGCCAGTGGGTCTAGCGGGGGTAGGTACAATGAGCAGTTCTTC. The chain recombines TRBV7-2 with TRBJ2-1; 10 nucleotides match TRBD2. The germline gives CDR1 SGHTA, CDR2 FQGNSA. V lost 9 bases, J lost 4 bases, and 9 bases stayed unmatched. CDR3 size: 15 residues.

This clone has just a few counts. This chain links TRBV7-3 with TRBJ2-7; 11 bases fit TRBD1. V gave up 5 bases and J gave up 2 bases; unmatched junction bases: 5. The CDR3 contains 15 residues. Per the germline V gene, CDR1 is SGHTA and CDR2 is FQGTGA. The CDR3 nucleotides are TGTGCCAGCAGCATCAAGGGACAGGGGGCCTACGAGCAGTACTTC. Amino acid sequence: CASSIKGQGAYEQYF.

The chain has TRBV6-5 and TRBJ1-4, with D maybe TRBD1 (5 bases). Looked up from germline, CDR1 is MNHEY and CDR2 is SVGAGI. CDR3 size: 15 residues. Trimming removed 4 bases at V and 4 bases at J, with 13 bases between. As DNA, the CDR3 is TGTGCCAGCAGTTCCCTCAGGGTTTTTAATGAAAAACTGTTTTTT. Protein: CASSSLRVFNEKLFF.

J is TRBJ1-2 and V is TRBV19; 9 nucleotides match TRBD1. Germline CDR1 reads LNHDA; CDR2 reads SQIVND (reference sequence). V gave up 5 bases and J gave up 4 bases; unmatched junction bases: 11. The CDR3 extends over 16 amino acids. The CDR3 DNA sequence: TGTGCCAGTAGTTCAAGGACAGGGGTCGACCTCTATGGCTACACCTTC. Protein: CASSSRTGVDLYGYTF.

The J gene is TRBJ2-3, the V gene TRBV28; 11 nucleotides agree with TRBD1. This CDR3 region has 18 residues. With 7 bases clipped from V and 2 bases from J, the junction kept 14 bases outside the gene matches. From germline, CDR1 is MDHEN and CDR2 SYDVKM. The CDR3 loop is CASNGQGQGGTLTDTQYF. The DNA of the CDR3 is TGTGCCAGCAACGGACAGGGACAGGGGGGTACACTCACAGATACGCAGTATTTT.

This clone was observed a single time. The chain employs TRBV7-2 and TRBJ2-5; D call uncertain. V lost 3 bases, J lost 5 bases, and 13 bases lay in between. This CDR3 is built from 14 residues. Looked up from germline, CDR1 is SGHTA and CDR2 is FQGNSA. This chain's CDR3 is CASSFSGGEETQYF. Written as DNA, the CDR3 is TGTGCCAGCAGCTTTTCGGGTGGTGAGGAGACCCAGTACTTC. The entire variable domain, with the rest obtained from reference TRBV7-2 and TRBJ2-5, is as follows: GAGVSQSPSNKVTEKGKDVELRCDPISGHTALYWYRQSLGQGLEFLIYFQGNSAPDKSGLPSDRFSAERTGGSVSTLTIQRTQQEDSAVYLCASSFSGGEETQYFGPGTRLLVL.

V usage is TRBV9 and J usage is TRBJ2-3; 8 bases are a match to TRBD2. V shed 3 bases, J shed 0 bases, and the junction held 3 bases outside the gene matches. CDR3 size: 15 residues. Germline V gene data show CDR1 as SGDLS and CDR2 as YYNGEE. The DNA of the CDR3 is TGTGCCAGCAGCGCTTTAGCGGGGAGCACAGATACGCAGTATTTT. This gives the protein CASSALAGSTDTQYF.

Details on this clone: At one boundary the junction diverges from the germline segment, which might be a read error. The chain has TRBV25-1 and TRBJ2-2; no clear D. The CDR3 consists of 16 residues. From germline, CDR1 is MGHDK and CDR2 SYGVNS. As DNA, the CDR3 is TGTGCCAGCAGTGACTTGGGCAGCCGGAACATCGGGGAGCTGTTTTTT. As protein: CASSDLGSRNIGELFF.

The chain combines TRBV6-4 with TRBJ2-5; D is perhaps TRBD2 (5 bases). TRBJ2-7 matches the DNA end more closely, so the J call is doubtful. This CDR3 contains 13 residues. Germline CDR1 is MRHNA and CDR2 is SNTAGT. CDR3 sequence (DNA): TGTGCCAGCAAGGCGGGCTTCTCCTACGAGCAGTACTTC. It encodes CASKAGFSYEQYF.

In DNA, the CDR3 is TGTGCCAGCAGTGAGGCCGACAGGGGCGAGCAGTACTTC. Translating it yields CASSEADRGEQYF. J is TRBJ2-7 and V is TRBV2; the match to TRBD1 covers 8 bases. V lost 3 bases, J lost 6 bases, and 4 bases stayed unmatched. This CDR3 has 13 amino acids. Per the germline V gene, CDR1 is SNHLY and CDR2 is FYNNEI.

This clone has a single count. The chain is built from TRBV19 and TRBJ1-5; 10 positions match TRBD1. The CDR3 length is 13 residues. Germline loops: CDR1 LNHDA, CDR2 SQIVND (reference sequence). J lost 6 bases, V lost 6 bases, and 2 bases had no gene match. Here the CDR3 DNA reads TGTGCCAGTAGGACAGGGGGCGGTCAGCCCCAGCATTTT. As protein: CASRTGGGQPQHF.

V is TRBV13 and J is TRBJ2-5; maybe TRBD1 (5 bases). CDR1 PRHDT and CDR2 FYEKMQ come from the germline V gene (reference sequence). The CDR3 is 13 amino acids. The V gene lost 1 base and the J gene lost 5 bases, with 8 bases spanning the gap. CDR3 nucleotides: TGTGCCAGCAGCTTAGCCAGGGCGGAGACCCAGTACTTC. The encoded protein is CASSLARAETQYF.

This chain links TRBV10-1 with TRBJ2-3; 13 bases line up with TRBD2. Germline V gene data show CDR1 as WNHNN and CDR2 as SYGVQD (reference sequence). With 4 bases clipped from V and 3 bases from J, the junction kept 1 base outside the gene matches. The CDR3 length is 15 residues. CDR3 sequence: CASSGTSGGTDTQYF. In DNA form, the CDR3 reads TGCGCCAGCAGTGGGACTAGCGGGGGAACAGATACGCAGTATTTT.

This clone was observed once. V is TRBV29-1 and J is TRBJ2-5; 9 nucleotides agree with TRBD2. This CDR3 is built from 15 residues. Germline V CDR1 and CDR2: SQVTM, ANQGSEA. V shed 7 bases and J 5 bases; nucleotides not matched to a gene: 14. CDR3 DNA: TGCAGCGCCGAAGGGATGGCGGGGGGGCGGGAGACCCAGTACTTC. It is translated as CSAEGMAGGRETQYF.

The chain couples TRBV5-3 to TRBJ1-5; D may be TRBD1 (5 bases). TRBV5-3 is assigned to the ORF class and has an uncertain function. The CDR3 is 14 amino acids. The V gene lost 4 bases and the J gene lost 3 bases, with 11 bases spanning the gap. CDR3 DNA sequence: TGTGCCAGAAGCGCGACAGAAGACAATCAGCCCCAGCATTTT. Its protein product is CARSATEDNQPQHF.

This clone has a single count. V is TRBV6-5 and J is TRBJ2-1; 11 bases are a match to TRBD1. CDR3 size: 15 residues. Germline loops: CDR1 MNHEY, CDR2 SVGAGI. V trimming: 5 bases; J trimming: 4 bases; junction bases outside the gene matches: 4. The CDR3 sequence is CASSPGQGAYNEQFF. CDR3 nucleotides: TGTGCCAGCAGTCCCGGACAGGGGGCTTACAATGAGCAGTTCTTC.

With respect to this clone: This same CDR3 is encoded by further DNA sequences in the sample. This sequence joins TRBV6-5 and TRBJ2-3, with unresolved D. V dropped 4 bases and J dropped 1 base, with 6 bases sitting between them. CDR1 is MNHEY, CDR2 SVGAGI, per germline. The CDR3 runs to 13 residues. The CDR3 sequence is CASSSPGTDTQYF. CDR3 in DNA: TGTGCCAGCAGTTCCCCAGGCACAGATACGCAGTATTTT.

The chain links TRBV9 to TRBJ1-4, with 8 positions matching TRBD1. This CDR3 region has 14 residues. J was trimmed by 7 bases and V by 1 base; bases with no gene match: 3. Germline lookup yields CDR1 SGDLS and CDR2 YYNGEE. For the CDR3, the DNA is TGTGCCAGCAGCGTACAGGGGGCTGGTGAAAAACTGTTTTTT. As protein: CASSVQGAGEKLFF.

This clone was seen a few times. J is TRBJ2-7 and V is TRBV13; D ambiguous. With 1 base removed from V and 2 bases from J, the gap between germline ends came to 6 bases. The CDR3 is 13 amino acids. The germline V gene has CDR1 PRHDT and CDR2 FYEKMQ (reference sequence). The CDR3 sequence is CASSLDTTYEQYF. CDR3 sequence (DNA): TGTGCCAGCAGCTTAGACACGACCTACGAGCAGTACTTC. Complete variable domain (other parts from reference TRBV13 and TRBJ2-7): AAGVIQSPRHLIKEKRETATLKCYPIPRHDTVYWYQQGPGQDPQFLISFYEKMQSDKGSIPDRFSAQQFSDYHSELNMSSLELGDSALYFCASSLDTTYEQYFGPGTRLTVT.

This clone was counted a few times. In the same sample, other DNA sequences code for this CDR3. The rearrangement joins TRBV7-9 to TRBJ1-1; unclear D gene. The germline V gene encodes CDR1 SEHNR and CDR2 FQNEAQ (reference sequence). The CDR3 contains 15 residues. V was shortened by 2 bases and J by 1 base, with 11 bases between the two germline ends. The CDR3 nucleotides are TGTGCCAGCAGCTTATCGTGGGGAGGGAACACTGAAGCTTTCTTT. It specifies CASSLSWGGNTEAFF.

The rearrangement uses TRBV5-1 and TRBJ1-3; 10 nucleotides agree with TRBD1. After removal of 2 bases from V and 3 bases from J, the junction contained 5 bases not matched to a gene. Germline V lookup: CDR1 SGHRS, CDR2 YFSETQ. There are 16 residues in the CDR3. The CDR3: CASSLTDRGLGNTIYF. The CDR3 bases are TGCGCCAGCAGCTTAACTGACAGGGGGCTTGGAAACACCATATATTTT.

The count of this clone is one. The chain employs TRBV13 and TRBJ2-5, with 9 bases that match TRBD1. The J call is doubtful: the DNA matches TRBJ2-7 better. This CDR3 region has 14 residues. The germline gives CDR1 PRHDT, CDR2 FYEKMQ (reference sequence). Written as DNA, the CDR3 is TGTGCCAGCAGCAGCAACAGGGGGCGATACGAGCAGTACTTC. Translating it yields CASSSNRGRYEQYF.

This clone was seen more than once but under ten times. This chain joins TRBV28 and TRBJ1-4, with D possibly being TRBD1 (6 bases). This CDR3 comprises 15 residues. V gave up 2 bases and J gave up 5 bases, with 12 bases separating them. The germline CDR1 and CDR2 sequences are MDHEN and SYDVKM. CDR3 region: CASSLPQGSNEKLFF. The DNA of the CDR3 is TGTGCCAGCAGTTTACCACAGGGATCCAATGAAAAACTGTTTTTT.

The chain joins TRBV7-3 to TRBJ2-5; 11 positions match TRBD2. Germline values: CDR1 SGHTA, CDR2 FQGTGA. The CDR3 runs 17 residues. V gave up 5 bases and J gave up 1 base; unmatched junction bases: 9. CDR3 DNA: TGTGCCAGCAGCCGCTCATCTAGCGGGGGGCTCCAAGAGACCCAGTACTTC. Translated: CASSRSSSGGLQETQYF.

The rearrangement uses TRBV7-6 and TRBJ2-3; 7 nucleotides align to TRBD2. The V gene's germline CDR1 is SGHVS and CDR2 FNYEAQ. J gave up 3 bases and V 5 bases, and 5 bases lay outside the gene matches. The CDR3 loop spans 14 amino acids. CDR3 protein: CASSPSGETDTQYF. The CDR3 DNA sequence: TGTGCCAGCAGCCCAAGCGGGGAGACAGATACGCAGTATTTT.

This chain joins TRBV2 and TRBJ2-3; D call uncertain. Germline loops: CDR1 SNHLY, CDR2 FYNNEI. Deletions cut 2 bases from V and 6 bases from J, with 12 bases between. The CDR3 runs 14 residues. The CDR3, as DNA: TGTGCCAGCAGTGAAAGGAGTTATGGTGATACGCAGTATTTT. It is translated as CASSERSYGDTQYF.